This TCR beta chain was recorded in a study of blood T cell repertoires in COVID-19. About the research overall: COVID-19 samples from acute and convalescent phases originated in the United States, Italy and Spain. T cells, B-cell-depleted T cells, or PBMCs provided the cDNA or gDNA that served as material.

Source study methods: Amplification of reference gene primers provided the estimated nucleated cell counts. The method was immunoSEQ multiplex PCR; TCRdb's version includes in-frame clones alone and lacks a portion of them. The DNA gave D and trimming, while V, J and clone size come from that table. The data show some 50,000 clones, 83% seen once. The sequence derives from a man of 80 years or more in a cohort sampled during active COVID-19. Source material: peripheral blood.

The CDR3 DNA is TGTGCCAGCAGCTCCCTAGAATCAGATACGCAGTATTTT. Protein: CASSSLESDTQYF. This chain connects TRBV11-2 to TRBJ2-3, with unresolved D. Trimming stripped 4 bases from V and 4 bases from J, with 9 bases between. CDR1 and CDR2 from the germline V gene are SGHAT and FQNNGV. The CDR3 is 13 amino acids.